These 10 T cell receptor beta chains originate from one sample sequenced in a study of CD8+ T cells in alopecia areata. RNA was isolated and reverse transcribed to cDNA, the sequencing template. Here immunoSEQ multiplex PCR was the method, and the copy in TCRdb shows in-frame clones only, minus some. This table has about 88,000 clones, 44% appearing once. Treatment specified: oral pan-JAK inhibitor, 5-10 mg twice daily. The sequenced sample was CD8+ T cells sorted from blood, obtained at week 24, from a patient treated with tofacitinib. These receptors all come from a human donor with alopecia areata.

This clone has more than one count but fewer than ten. The likely explanation is a read error, given a far larger clone one base away. CDR3 bases: TGTGCCAGCAGCTTGACTAGCGGGAGGGCCGGGGAGCAGTACTTC. It yields the protein CASSLTSGRAGEQYF. The chain recombines TRBV5-6 with TRBJ2-7; 13 bases map to TRBD2. CDR1 is SGHDT, CDR2 YYEEEE, per germline. J gave up 7 bases and V 1 base, and 5 bases lay outside the gene matches. CDR3 length equals 15 residues.

This clone occurred a few times. The chain employs TRBV30 and TRBJ1-5; D is ambiguous. Trimming stripped 0 bases from V and 8 bases from J, with 8 bases between. CDR3 length: 12 residues. From germline, CDR1 is GTSNPN and CDR2 SVGIG (reference sequence). CDR3 residues: CAWSVRGKPQHF. CDR3 in DNA: TGTGCCTGGAGTGTACGGGGTAAGCCCCAGCATTTT.

The V and J genes are TRBV11-2 and TRBJ2-7; possibly TRBD1 for D (6 bases). V lost 0 bases and J lost 5, with 11 bases in between. The germline gives CDR1 SGHAT, CDR2 FQNNGV. The CDR3 runs 14 residues. This CDR3 reads CASSLEEQGNEQYF. The CDR3 DNA is TGTGCCAGCAGCTTAGAGGAGCAGGGGAACGAGCAGTACTTC.

The chain is built from TRBV21-1 and TRBJ2-5. TRBV21-1 is a known pseudogene. CDR3 length equals 15 residues. CDR3 in amino acids: CASSNGVLSEETQYF. CDR3 DNA: TGTGCCAGCAGCAATGGGGTCCTGTCGGAAGAGACCCAGTACTTC.

This clone was counted many times. The genes are TRBV25-1 and TRBJ2-7, with D perhaps given as TRBD1 or TRBD2 (5 bases each). This CDR3 is 11 amino acids long. The germline V and J ends were trimmed by 6 bases and 6 bases, with 9 bases remaining between them. Germline V CDR1 and CDR2: MGHDK, SYGVNS. CDR3 sequence (DNA): TGTGCCAGCAGCCCGGGACCCGAGCAGTACTTC. This gives the protein CASSPGPEQYF.

This clone came up a few times. This chain joins TRBV7-9 and TRBJ2-3; D might be TRBD2 (7 bases). The CDR3 consists of 17 residues. V was trimmed by 4 bases and J by 0 bases, leaving 17 bases between them. CDR1 and CDR2 from the germline V gene are SEHNR and FQNEAQ (reference sequence). CDR3 bases: TGTGCCAGCAGCTACTATGGGGGGGCAACTAGCACAGATACGCAGTATTTT. Protein product: CASSYYGGATSTDTQYF.

The genes are TRBV20-1 and TRBJ1-1; D not certain. There are 11 residues in the CDR3. V lost 1 base and J lost 6, with 6 bases in between. Germline assignment: CDR1 DFQATT and CDR2 SNEGSKA (reference sequence). The CDR3, as DNA: TGCAGTGCTAGAGGATGGGCTGAAGCTTTCTTT. This sequence encodes CSARGWAEAFF.

This clone was counted a few times. The V call is TRBV7-2, the J call TRBJ2-1, with 10 bases aligning to TRBD2. Germline CDR1 is SGHTA and CDR2 is FQGNSA. The CDR3 sequence is 15 residues long. Unmatched junction bases numbered 5, after V lost 5 bases and J lost 4 bases. CDR3 protein: CASSLTSGAYNEQFF. In nucleotides, the CDR3 is TGTGCCAGCAGCCTAACTAGCGGGGCGTACAATGAGCAGTTCTTC.

Points on this clone: One base separates it from a far larger clone, so it is likely a read error. Other nucleotide sequences in the sample specify the same CDR3. The V gene is TRBV11-2, the J gene TRBJ2-1; unclear D gene. CDR3 length equals 15 residues. Germline V gives CDR1 SGHAT, CDR2 FQNNGV. Trimming removed 5 bases at V and 0 bases at J, with 11 bases between. This CDR3 is CASSQEPSSYNEQFF. For the CDR3, the DNA is TGTGCCAGCAGCCAAGAACCCAGCTCCTACAATGAGCAGTTCTTC.

This clone was seen a handful of times. This chain links TRBV27 with TRBJ2-5, with D hard to call. Germline V gene lookup returns CDR1 MNHEY and CDR2 SMNVEV (reference sequence). CDR3 length: 13 amino acids. Trimming shortened V by 5 bases and J by 5 bases, and 12 bases separated the two germline ends. The CDR3 reads CASSLGRVETQYF. In nucleotides, the CDR3 is TGTGCCAGCAGTCTCGGTAGGGTGGAGACCCAGTACTTC.